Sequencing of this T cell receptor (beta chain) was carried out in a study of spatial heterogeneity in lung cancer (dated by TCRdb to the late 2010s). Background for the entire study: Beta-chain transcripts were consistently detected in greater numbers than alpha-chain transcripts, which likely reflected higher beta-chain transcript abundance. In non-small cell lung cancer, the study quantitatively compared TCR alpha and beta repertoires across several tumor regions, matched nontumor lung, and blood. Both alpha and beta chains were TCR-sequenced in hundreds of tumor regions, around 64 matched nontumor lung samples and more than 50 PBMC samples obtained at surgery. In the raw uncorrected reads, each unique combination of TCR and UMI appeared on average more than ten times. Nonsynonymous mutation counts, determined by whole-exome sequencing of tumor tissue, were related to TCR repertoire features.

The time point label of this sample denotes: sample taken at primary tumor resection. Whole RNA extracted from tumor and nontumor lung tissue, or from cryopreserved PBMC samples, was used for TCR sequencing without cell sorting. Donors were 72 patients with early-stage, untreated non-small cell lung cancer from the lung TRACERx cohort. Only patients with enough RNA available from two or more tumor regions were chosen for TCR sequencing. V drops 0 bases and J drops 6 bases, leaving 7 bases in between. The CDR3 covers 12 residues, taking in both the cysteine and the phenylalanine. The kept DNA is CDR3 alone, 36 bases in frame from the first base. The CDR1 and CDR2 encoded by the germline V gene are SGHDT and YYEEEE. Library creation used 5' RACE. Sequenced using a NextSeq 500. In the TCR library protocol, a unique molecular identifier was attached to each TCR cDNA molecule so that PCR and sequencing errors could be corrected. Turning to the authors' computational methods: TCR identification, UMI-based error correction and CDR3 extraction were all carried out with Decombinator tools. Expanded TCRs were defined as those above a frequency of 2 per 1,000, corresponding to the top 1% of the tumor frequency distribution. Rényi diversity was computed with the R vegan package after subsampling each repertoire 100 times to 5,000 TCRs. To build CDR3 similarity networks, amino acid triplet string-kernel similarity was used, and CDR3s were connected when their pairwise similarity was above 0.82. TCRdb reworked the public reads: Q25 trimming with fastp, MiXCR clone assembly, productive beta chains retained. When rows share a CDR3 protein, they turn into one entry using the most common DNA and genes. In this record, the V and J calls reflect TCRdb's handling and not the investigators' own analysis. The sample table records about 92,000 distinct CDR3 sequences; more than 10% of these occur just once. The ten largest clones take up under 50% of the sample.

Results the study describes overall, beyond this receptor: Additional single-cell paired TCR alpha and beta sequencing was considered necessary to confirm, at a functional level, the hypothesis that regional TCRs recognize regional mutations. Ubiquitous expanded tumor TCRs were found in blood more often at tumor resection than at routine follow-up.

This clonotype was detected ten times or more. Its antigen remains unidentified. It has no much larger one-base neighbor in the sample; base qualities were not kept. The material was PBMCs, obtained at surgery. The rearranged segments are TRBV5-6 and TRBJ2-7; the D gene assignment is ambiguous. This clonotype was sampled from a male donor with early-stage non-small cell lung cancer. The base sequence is TGTGCCAGCAGCTTGGGCCGACTCGAGCAGTACTTC. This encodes CASSLGRLEQYF.